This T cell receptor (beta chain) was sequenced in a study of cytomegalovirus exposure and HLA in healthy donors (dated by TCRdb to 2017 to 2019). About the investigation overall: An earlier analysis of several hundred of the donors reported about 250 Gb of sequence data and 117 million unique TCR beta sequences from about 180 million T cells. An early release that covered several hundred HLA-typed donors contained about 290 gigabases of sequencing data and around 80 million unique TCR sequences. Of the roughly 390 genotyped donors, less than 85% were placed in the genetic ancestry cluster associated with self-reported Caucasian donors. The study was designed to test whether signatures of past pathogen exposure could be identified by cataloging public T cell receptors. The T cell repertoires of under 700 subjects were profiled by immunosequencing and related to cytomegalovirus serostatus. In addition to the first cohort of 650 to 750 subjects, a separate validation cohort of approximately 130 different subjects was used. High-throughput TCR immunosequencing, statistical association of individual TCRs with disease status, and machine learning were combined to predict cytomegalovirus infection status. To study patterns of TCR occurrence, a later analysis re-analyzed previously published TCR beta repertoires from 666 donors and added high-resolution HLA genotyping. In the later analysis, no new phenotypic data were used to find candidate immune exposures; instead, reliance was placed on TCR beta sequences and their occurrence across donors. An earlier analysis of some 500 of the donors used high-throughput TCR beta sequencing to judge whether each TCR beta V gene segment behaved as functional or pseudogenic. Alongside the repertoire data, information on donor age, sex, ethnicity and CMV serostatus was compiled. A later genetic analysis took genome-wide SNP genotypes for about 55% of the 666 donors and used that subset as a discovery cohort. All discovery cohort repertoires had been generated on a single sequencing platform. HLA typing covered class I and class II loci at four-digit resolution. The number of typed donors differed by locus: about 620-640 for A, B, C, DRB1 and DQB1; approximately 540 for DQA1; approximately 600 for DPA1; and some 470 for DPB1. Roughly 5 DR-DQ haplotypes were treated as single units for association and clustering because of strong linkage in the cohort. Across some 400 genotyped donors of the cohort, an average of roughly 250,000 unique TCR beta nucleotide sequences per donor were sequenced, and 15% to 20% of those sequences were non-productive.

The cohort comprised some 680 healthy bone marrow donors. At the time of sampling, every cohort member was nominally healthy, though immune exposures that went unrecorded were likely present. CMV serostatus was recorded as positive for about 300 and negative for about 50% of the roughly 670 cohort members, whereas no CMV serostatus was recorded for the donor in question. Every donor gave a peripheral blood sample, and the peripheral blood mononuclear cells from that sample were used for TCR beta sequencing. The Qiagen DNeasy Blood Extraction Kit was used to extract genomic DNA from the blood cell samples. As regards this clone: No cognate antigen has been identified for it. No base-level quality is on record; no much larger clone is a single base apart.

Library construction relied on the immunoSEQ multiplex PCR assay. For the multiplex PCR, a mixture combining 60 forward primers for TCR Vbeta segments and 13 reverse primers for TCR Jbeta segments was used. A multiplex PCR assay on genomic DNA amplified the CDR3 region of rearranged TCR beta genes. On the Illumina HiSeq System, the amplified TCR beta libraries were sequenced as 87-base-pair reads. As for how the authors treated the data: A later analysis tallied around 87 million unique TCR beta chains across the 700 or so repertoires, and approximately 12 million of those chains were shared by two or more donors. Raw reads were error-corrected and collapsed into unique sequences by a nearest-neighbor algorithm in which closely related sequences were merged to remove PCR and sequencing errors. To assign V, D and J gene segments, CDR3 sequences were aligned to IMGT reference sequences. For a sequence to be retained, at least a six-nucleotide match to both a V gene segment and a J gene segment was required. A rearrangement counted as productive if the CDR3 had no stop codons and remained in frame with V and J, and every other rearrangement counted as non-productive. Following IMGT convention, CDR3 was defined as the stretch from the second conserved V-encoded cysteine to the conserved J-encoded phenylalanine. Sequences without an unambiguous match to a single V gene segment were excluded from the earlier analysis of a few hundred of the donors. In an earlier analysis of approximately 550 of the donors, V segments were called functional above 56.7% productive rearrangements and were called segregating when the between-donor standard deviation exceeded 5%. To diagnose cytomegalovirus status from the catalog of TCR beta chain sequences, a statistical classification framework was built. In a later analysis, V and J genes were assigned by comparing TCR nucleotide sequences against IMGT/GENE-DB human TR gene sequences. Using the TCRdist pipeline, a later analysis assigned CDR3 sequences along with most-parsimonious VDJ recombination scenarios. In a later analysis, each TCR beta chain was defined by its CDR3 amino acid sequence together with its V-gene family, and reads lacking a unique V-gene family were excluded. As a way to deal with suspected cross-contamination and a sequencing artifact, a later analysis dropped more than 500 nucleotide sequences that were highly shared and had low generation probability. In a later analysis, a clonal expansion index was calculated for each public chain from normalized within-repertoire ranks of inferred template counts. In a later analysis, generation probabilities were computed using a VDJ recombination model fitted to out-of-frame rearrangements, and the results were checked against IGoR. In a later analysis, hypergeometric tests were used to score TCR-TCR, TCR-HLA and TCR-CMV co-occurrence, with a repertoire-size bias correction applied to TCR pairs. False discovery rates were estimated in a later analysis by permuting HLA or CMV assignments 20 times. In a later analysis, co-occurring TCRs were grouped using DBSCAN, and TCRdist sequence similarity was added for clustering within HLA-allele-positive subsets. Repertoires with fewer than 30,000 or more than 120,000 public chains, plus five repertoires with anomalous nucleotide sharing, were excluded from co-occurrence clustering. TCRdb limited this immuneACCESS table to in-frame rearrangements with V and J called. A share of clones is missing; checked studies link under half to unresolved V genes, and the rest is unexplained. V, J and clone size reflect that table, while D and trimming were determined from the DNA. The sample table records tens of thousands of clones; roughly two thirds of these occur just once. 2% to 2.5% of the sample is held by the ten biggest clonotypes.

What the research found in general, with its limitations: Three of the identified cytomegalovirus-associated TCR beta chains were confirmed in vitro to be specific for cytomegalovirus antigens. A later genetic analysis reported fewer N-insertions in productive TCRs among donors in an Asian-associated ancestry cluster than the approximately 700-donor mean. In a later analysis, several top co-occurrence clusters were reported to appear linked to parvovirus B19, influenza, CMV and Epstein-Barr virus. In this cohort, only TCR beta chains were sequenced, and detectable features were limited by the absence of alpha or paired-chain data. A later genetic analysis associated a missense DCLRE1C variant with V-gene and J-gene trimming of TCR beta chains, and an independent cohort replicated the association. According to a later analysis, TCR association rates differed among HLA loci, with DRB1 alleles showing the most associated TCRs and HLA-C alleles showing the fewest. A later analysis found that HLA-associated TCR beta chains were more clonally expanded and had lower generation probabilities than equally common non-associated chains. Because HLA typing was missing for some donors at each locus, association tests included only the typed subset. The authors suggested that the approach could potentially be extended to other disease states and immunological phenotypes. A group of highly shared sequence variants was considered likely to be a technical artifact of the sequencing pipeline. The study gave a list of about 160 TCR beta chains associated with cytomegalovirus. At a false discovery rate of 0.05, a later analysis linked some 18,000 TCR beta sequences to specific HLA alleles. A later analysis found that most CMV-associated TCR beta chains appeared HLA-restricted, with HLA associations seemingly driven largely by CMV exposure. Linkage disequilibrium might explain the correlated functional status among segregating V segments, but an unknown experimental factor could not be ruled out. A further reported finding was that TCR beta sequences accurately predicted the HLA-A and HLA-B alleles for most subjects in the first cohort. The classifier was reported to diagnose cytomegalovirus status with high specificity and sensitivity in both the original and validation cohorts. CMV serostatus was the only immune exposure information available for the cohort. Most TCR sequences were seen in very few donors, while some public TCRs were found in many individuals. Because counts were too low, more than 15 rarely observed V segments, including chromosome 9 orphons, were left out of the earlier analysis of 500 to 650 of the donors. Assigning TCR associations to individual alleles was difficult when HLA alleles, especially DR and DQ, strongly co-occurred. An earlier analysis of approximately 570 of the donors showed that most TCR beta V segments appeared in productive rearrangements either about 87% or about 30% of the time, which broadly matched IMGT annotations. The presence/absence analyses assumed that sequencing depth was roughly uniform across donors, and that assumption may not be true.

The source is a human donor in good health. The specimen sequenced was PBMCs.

The CDR3 reads as follows: CASSRRQVEQYF. In nucleotides, the sequence is TGTGCCAGCAGTAGAAGACAGGTCGAGCAGTACTTC. The rearranged chain carries TRBV5-6 and TRBJ2-7; tentative D gene TRBD1, with 6 bases matching. Based on the germline V gene, the CDR1 and CDR2 sequences are SGHDT and YYEEEE. V lost 5 bases and J lost 6 bases; the stretch between them is 12 bases long. Including cysteine and phenylalanine, the CDR3 has 12 amino acids. Kept here is only the CDR3 DNA, which spans 36 bases and is read in frame from base 1.